The 9 T cell receptor beta chains listed next were all sequenced from one sample in a study of T cell responses to AZD1222 COVID-19 vaccine. Data came from immunoSEQ multiplex PCR; TCRdb stores just in-frame clones and leaves some out. This repertoire shows 120,000 or so clones, 70% to 90% found once; its top ten account for under 20%. The source was peripheral blood, collected 28 days after the second AZD1222 dose. All receptors derive from an adult who received the AZD1222 COVID-19 vaccine.

Only a few counts were recorded for this clone. The rearrangement uses TRBV3-1 (or the pseudogene TRBV3-2) and TRBJ2-1; D unclear. The germline V gene has CDR1 LGHDT and CDR2 YNNKEL (reference sequence). V lost 2 bases, J lost 8 bases, and 7 bases lay in between. This CDR3 has 12 residues. CDR3 amino acids: CASSQMAHEQFF. In nucleotides, the CDR3 is TGTGCCAGCAGCCAAATGGCACATGAGCAGTTCTTC.

At least ten counts were recorded for this clone. Here the CDR3 DNA reads TGTGCCAGTAGTAGAAGGGACAGGGAAAATTCACCCCTCCACTTT. Residues: CASSRRDRENSPLHF. The rearrangement uses TRBV19 and TRBJ1-6, with 9 bases fitting TRBD1. CDR1 is LNHDA, CDR2 SQIVND, per germline (reference sequence). The CDR3 has 15 residues. Germline trimming cut 4 bases from V and 7 bases from J; bases unmatched to any gene: 5.

This clone was counted a few times. V usage is TRBV2 and J usage is TRBJ1-4, with 7 bases matching TRBD1. Germline CDR1 SNHLY, CDR2 FYNNEI. The CDR3 covers 16 residues. After removal of 6 bases from V and 3 bases from J, the junction contained 10 bases not matched to a gene. For the CDR3, the DNA is TGTGCCAGCAGATCCAGGGGGGAGTACGCTAATGAAAAACTGTTTTTT. Translated, it gives CASRSRGEYANEKLFF.

The chain uses TRBV4-1 and TRBJ2-3; TRBD2 matches at 11 bases. Germline CDR1 reads MGHRA; CDR2 reads YSYEKL. The trim removed 1 base at V and 0 bases at J, leaving 12 bases unmatched. This CDR3 has 20 residues. In nucleotides, the CDR3 is TGCGCCAGCAGCCAAGGGGCTATACTTGGACTAGCGGGTAGCACAGATACGCAGTATTTT. As protein: CASSQGAILGLAGSTDTQYF.

The V gene is TRBV11-2, the J gene TRBJ2-2; D may correspond to TRBD1 or TRBD2 (5 bases each). Germline V gene sequence: CDR1 SGHAT, CDR2 FQNNGV. The germline V and J ends were trimmed by 5 bases and 5 bases, with 12 bases remaining between them. The length of the CDR3 is 14 residues. The CDR3 coding sequence is TGTGCCAGCAGCCTCGTTTGGGGGACCGGGGAGCTGTTTTTT. It encodes CASSLVWGTGELFF.

This chain joins TRBV6-5 and TRBJ1-2; no clear D gene. The CDR3 runs 15 residues. The V gene's germline CDR1 is MNHEY and CDR2 SVGAGI. V was clipped by 6 bases and J by 0 bases, with 14 bases between them. The CDR3 coding sequence is TGTGCCAGCAGCCCAGTTGGCTACCCTAACTATGGCTACACCTTC. As protein: CASSPVGYPNYGYTF.

This chain joins TRBV19 and TRBJ1-1; D is ambiguous. CDR3 length equals 13 residues. Germline CDR1 reads LNHDA; CDR2 reads SQIVND (reference sequence). V was pared by 3 bases and J by 2 bases, with 7 bases between. In DNA, the CDR3 is TGTGCCAGTAGTATTCAGCGTAACACTGAAGCTTTCTTT. Translation: CASSIQRNTEAFF.

This chain uses TRBV9 with TRBJ1-6; 7 bases fit TRBD1. V lost 3 bases and J lost 7; bases outside the gene matches: 10. The CDR3 spans 16 residues. Germline CDR1 SGDLS, CDR2 YYNGEE. CDR3 sequence: CASSALGAGGNSPLHF. CDR3 sequence (DNA): TGTGCCAGCAGCGCCCTAGGGGCAGGGGGGAATTCACCCCTCCACTTT.

The table lists this clone with a count of one. V is TRBV7-6 and J is TRBJ1-1; D may be TRBD1 (6 bases). The V gene lost 1 base and the J gene lost 1 base, with 10 bases spanning the gap. From germline, CDR1 is SGHVS and CDR2 FNYEAQ. The CDR3 is made up of 15 amino acids. The CDR3 loop reads CASSLVARGNTEAFF. The CDR3 nucleotides read TGTGCCAGCAGCTTAGTGGCCAGGGGGAACACTGAAGCTTTCTTT.